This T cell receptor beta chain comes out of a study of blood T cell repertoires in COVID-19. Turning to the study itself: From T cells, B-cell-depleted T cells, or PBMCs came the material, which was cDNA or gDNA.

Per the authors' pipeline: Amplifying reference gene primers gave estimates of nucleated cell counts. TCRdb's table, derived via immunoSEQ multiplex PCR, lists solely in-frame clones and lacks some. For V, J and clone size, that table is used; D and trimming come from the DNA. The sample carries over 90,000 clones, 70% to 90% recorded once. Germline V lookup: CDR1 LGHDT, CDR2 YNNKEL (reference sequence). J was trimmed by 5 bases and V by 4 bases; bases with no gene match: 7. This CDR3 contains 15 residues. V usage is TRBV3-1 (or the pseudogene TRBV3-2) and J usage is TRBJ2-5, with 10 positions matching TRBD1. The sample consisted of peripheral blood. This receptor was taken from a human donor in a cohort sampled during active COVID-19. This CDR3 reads CASSRRDRGRETQYF. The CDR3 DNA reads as TGTGCCAGCAGCCGTCGGGACAGGGGAAGGGAGACCCAGTACTTC.